This TCR beta chain was identified during a study of cytotoxic CD8 clonotypes in ibrutinib-treated CLL. Clones were sequenced by immunoSEQ multiplex PCR, and TCRdb holds only the in-frame ones, with some missing. The table includes approximately 150,000 clones, about 88% detected once. Unmatched junction bases numbered 5, after V lost 0 bases and J lost 2 bases. Germline lookup yields CDR1 SGHRS and CDR2 YFSETQ. There are 16 residues in the CDR3. Sequencing was performed on PBMCs, taken at disease progression, from a patient treated with ibrutinib. The gene calls are TRBV5-1 and TRBJ2-3; 8 bases match TRBD2. The origin of this receptor is a human donor with chronic lymphocytic leukemia. The CDR3 sequence: CASSLGLAGDTDTQYF. In DNA, the CDR3 is TGCGCCAGCAGCTTGGGTCTAGCGGGCGACACAGATACGCAGTATTTT.